This entry is about one TCR beta chain. Its recognized antigen is unknown. No much larger clone is present one base from it, and per-base qualities are unavailable. These data come from a study of blood T cell repertoires in COVID-19 (TCRdb year 2020). Regarding the research as a whole: Samples from collaborators originated in the United States, Italy and Spain and spanned both the acute and convalescent phases of COVID-19. Sample metadata almost always included a de-identified subject ID, COVID-19 status, age in years and sex. The samples were drawn from the first 160 participants of the ongoing ImmuneRACE study and from 1,254 subjects provided by 6 global collaborators. Where available, HLA class I and class II types were obtained from metadata supplied by the sample provider rather than from assay-based typing. The material from the prospective study consisted of cDNA or gDNA derived from T cells, B-cell-depleted T cells, or PBMCs. Deeply sampled blood TCRbeta repertoires from subjects exposed to, actively infected with, or recovered from COVID-19 were included in the dataset. A freely available public database, intended as a resource for researchers studying the immune response to SARS-CoV-2, is where the repertoires were released.

Overall results and qualifications from the work: How much clinical and demographic metadata was included differed by source and by participant, and the metadata was provided uncurated.

Participants in the prospective study were enrolled through a virtual design, were aged roughly 18 to 90 years, and lived in roughly 25 United States geographic areas. In the prospective study, cohorts were assigned on the basis of participant-reported clinical history obtained from a screening survey and a study questionnaire. For ImmuneRACE Cohort 3, a participant was defined as recovered based on two consecutive negative NP/OP PCR tests, clearance by a healthcare professional, or resolution of symptoms. Mobile phlebotomists in the prospective study collected whole blood, serum and a nasopharyngeal or oropharyngeal swab from every participant. Additional blood draws and questionnaires over an approximately 2-month period could optionally be provided by prospective study participants. Before DNA extraction, blood samples from the prospective study were shipped at room temperature or frozen. TCRbeta CDR3 regions were amplified from genomic DNA using the immunoSEQ Assay, a bias-controlled multiplex PCR. As for the original processing: The number of nucleated cells in each sample was estimated from the amplification of reference gene primers within the assay. Sequence reads were collapsed and filtered to measure the absolute abundance of every unique TCRbeta CDR3 rearrangement. Productive Simpson clonality was computed per sample as the square root of Simpson's diversity index over productive rearrangements. TCRdb retrieved this table from immuneACCESS and kept in-frame rearrangements only. Not all clones are present; in checked studies, unresolved V genes account for under half, and no reason is known for the remainder. V, J and clone size were drawn from that table, and D and trimming were deduced from the DNA. The sample table shows around 170,000 clones, and about 90% are seen once. The top ten clones comprise 7% to 8% of the sample.

This receptor was obtained from a woman aged 50 to 60 who had recovered from COVID-19. Sequencing used PBMCs or T cells enriched from blood (not recorded which).

Here is the DNA: TGTGCCAGCAGTAGATTCCCGGGACAGGGAGATGAAAAACTGTTTTTT. Translated, it reads CASSRFPGQGDEKLFF. Recombination connected TRBV27 to TRBJ1-4, with 9 bases in between that match TRBD1. Including cysteine and phenylalanine, the CDR3 has 16 amino acids. Here the CDR3 DNA is all that survives: 48 bases in frame from base 1. Based on the germline V gene (reference sequence), the CDR1 and CDR2 sequences are MNHEY and SMNVEV. The germline V end is reduced by 5 bases and the J end by 6 bases; junction bases left unmatched: 10.